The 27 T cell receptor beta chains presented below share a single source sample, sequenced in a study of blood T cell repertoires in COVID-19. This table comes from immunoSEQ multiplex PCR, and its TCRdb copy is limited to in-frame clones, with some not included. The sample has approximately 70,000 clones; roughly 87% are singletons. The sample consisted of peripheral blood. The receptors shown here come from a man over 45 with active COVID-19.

CDR3 region: CASSPRDSNYEQYF. The CDR3 region has the DNA TGTGCCAGCAGTCCCCGGGACTCAAACTACGAGCAGTACTTC. This chain links TRBV28 with TRBJ2-7; a possible D gene is TRBD2 (6 bases). Deletions cut 5 bases from V and 3 bases from J, with 14 bases between. The CDR3 runs 14 residues. Germline V gene sequence: CDR1 MDHEN, CDR2 SYDVKM.

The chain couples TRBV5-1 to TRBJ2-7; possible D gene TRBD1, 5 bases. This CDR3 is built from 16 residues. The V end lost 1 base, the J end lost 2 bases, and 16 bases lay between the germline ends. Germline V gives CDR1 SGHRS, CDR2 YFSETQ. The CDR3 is CASSLTTTAKTYEQYF. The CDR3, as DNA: TGCGCCAGCAGCTTGACAACGACAGCTAAAACCTACGAGCAGTACTTC.

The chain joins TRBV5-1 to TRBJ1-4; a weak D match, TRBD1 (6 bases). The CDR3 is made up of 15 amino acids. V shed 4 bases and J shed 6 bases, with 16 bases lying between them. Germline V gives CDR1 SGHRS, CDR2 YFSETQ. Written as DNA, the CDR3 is TGCGCCAGCAGCCCCGCTGGGACATCAGATGAAAAACTGTTTTTT. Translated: CASSPAGTSDEKLFF.

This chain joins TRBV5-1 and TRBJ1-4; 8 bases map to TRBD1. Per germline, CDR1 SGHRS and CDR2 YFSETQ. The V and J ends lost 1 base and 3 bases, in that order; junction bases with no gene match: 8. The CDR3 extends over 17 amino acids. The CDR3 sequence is CASSLLGQGSPNEKLFF. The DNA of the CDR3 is TGCGCCAGCAGCTTGCTTGGACAGGGATCCCCTAATGAAAAACTGTTTTTT. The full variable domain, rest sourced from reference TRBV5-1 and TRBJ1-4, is KAGVTQTPRYLIKTRGQQVTLSCSPISGHRSVSWYQQTPGQGLQFLFEYFSETQRNKGNFPGRFSGRQFSNSRSEMNVSTLELGDSALYLCASSLLGQGSPNEKLFFGSGTQLSVL.

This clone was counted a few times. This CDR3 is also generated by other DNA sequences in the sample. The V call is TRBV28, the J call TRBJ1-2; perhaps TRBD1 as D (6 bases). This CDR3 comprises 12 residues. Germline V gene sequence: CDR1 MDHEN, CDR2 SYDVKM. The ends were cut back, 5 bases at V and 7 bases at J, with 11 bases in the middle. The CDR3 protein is CASSGRGFGYTF. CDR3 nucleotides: TGTGCCAGCAGTGGAAGGGGGTTTGGCTACACCTTC.

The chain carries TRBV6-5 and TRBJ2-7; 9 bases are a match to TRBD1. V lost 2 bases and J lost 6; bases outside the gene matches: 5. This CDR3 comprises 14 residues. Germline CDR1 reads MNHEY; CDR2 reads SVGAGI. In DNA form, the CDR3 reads TGTGCCAGCAGTTACACGGGACAGGGATCCGAGCAGTACTTC. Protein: CASSYTGQGSEQYF.

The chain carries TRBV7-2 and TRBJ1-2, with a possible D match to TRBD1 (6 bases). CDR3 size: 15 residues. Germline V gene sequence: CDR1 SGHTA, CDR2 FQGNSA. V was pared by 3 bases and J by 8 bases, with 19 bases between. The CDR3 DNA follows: TGTGCCAGCAGCTTCGCCCTAAACAGGGTAGGCGGCTACACCTTC. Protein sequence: CASSFALNRVGGYTF.

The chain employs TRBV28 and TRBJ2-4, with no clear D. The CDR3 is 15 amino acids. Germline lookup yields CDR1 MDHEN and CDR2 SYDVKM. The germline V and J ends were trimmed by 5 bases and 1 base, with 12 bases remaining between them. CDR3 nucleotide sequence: TGTGCCAGCAGTCCCCCCGGAGTTGCCAAAAACATTCAGTACTTC. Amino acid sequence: CASSPPGVAKNIQYF.

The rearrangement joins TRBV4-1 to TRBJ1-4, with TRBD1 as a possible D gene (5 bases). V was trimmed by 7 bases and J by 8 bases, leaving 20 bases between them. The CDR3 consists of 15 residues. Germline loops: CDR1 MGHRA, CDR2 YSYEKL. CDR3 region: CASTTGTPTLEKLFF. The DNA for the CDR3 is TGCGCCAGCACTACCGGGACTCCCACGTTGGAAAAACTGTTTTTT.

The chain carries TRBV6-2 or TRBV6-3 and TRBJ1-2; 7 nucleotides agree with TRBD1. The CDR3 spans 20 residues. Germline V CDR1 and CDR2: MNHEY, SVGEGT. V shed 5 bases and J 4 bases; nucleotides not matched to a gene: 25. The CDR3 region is CASSQTPHRTGGGQAYGYTF. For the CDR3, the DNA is TGTGCCAGCAGTCAAACCCCACACCGGACAGGAGGAGGCCAGGCCTATGGCTACACCTTC.

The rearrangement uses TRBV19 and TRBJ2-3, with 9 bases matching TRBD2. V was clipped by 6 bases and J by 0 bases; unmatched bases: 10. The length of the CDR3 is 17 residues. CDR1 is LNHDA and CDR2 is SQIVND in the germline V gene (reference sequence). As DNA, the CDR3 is TGTGCCAGTAGAAGTACCTCGACTAGCGGTAGCACAGATACGCAGTATTTT. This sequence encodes CASRSTSTSGSTDTQYF. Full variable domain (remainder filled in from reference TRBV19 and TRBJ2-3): DGGITQSPKYLFRKEGQNVTLSCEQNLNHDAMYWYRQDPGQGLRLIYYSQIVNDFQKGDIAEGYSVSREKKESFPLTVTSAQKNPTAFYLCASRSTSTSGSTDTQYFGPGTRLTVL.

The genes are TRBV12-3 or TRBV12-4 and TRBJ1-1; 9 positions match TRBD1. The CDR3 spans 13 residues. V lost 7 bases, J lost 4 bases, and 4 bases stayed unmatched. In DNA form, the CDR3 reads TGTGCCAGCATCAAGGACAGGGGCACTGAAGCTTTCTTT. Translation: CASIKDRGTEAFF.

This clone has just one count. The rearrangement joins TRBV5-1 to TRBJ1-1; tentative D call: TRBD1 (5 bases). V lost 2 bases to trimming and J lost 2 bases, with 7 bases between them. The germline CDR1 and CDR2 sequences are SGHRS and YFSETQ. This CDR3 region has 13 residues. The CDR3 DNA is TGCGCCAGCAGCTTTCAGGGCAACACTGAAGCTTTCTTT. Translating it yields CASSFQGNTEAFF.

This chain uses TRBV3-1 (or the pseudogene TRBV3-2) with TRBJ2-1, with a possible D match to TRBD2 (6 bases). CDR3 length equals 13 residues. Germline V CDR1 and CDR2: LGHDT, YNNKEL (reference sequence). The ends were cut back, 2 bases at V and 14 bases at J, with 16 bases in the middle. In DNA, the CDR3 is TGTGCCAGCAGCCAAAATCCGGGAGACGGGGAGTTCTTC. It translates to CASSQNPGDGEFF.

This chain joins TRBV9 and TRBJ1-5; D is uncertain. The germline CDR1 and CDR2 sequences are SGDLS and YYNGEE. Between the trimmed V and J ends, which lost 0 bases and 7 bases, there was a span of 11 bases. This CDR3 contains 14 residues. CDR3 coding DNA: TGTGCCAGCAGCGTAGACAGTGCGGGGCAGCCCCAGCATTTT. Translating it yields CASSVDSAGQPQHF.

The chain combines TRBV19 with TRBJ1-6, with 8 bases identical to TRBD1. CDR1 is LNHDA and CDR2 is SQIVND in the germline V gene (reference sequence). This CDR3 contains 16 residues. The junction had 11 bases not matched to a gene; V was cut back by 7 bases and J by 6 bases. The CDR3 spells CASTLQGVGFNSPLHF. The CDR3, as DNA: TGTGCCAGTACCCTACAGGGGGTAGGGTTTAATTCACCCCTCCACTTT. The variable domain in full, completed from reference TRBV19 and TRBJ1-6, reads DGGITQSPKYLFRKEGQNVTLSCEQNLNHDAMYWYRQDPGQGLRLIYYSQIVNDFQKGDIAEGYSVSREKKESFPLTVTSAQKNPTAFYLCASTLQGVGFNSPLHFGNGTRLTVT.

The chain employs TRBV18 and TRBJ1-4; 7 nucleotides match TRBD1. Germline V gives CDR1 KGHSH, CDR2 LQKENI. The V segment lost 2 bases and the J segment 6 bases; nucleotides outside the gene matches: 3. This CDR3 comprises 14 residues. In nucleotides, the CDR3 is TGTGCCAGCTCACCAAAGGGGGCGCATGAAAAACTGTTTTTT. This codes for CASSPKGAHEKLFF.

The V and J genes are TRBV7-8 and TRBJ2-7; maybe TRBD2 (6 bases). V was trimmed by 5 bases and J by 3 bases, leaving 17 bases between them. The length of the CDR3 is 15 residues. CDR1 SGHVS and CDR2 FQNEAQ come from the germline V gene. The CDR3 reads CASSPDASAYYEQYF. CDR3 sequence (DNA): TGTGCCAGCAGCCCCGATGCTAGCGCCTACTACGAGCAGTACTTC.

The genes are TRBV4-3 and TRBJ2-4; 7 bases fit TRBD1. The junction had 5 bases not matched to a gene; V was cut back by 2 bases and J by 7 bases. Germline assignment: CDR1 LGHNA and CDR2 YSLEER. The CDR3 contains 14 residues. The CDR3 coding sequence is TGCGCCAGCAGCCAAAACAGGGGCGGGAACATTCAGTACTTC. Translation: CASSQNRGGNIQYF.

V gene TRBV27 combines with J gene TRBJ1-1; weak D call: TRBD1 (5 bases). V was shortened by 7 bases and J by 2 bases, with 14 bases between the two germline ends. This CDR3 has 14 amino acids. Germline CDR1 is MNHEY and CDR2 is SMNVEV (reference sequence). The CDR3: CASTLGRGNTEAFF. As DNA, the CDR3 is TGTGCCAGCACACTCGGGAGGGGAAACACTGAAGCTTTCTTT.

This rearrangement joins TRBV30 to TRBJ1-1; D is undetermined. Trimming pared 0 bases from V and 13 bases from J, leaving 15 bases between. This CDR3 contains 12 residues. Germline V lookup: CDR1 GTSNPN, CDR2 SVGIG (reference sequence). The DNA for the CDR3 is TGTGCCTGGAGTGTGGGCGGTTGGGAGAGTTTCTTT. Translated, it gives CAWSVGGWESFF.

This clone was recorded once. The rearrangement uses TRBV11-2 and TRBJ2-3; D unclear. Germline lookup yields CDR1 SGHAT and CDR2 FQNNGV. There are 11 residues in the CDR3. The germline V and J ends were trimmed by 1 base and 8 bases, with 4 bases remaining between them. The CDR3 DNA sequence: TGTGCCAGCAGCTTAGGTAGTACGCAGTATTTT. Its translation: CASSLGSTQYF. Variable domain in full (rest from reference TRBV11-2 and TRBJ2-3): EAGVAQSPRYKIIEKRQSVAFWCNPISGHATLYWYQQILGQGPKLLIQFQNNGVVDDSQLPKDRFSAERLKGVDSTLKIQPAKLEDSAVYLCASSLGSTQYFGPGTRLTVL.

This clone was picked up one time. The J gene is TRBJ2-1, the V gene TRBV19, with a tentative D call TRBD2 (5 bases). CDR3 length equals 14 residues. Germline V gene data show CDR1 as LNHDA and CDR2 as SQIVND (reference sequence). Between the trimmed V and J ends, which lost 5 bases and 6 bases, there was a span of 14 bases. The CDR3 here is CASSSLPGGNEQFF. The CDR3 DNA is TGTGCCAGTAGTTCCCTTCCCGGAGGCAATGAGCAGTTCTTC.

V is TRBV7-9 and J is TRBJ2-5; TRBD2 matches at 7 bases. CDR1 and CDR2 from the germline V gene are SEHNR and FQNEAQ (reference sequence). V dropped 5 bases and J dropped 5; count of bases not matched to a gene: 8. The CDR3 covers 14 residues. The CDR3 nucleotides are TGTGCCAGCAGCCACGGACTAGAGGGTGAGACCCAGTACTTC. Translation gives CASSHGLEGETQYF. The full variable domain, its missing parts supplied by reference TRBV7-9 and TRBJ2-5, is DTGVSQNPRHKITKRGQNVTFRCDPISEHNRLYWYRQTLGQGPEFLTYFQNEAQLEKSRLLSDRFSAERPKGSFSTLEIQRTEQGDSAMYLCASSHGLEGETQYFGPGTRLLVL.

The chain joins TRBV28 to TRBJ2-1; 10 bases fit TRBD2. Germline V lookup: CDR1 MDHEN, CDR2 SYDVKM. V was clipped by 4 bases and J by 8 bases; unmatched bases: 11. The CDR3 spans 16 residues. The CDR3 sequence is CASSSLSGRALDEQFF. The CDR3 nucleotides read TGTGCCAGCAGTTCCCTCAGCGGGAGGGCCCTCGATGAGCAGTTCTTC.

The CDR3 sequence: CATSDLTSGRASSYNEQFF. DNA for the CDR3: TGTGCCACCAGTGACCTAACTAGCGGGAGGGCCAGCTCCTACAATGAGCAGTTCTTC. This sequence joins TRBV24-1 and TRBJ2-1; 13 nucleotides agree with TRBD2. The CDR3 runs to 19 residues. The J segment lost 0 bases and the V segment lost 4 bases, leaving 8 bases of the junction unmatched. CDR1 is KGHDR and CDR2 is SFDVKD in the germline V gene.

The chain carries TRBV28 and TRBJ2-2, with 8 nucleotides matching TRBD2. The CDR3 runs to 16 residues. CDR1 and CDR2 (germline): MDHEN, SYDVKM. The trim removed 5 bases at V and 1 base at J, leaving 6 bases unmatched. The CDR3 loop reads CASSAGGAVNTGELFF. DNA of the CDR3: TGTGCCAGCAGTGCCGGGGGGGCAGTGAACACCGGGGAGCTGTTTTTT.